Each of the 7 T cell receptor beta chains below was sequenced from the same sample in a study of blood T cell repertoires in COVID-19. Clones were read by immunoSEQ multiplex PCR, and TCRdb kept only the in-frame ones, dropping some. Among about 140,000 clones listed, around 79% were seen once. Sequencing was performed on PBMCs or T cells enriched from blood (not recorded which). These receptors were collected from a woman in her forties or fifties who had recovered from COVID-19.

This clone was counted between two and nine times. The V and J genes are TRBV7-9 and TRBJ2-5, with TRBD1 identical over 7 bases. With 6 bases clipped from V and 4 bases from J, the junction kept 5 bases outside the gene matches. The CDR3 sequence is 13 residues long. Germline V gene data show CDR1 as SEHNR and CDR2 as FQNEAQ (reference sequence). The DNA for the CDR3 is TGTGCCAGCAGTCGAGGGGGCTCAGAGACCCAGTACTTC. Protein sequence: CASSRGGSETQYF.

The chain joins TRBV10-1 to TRBJ2-7; weak D call: TRBD1 (6 bases). Germline V gene lookup returns CDR1 WNHNN and CDR2 SYGVQD (reference sequence). V was clipped by 2 bases and J by 1 base, with 9 bases between them. The CDR3 extends over 14 amino acids. The CDR3 coding sequence is TGCGCCAGCAGTGAGACAGGGAAGTCCTACGAGCAGTACTTC. It codes for CASSETGKSYEQYF.

The genes are TRBV3-1 (or the pseudogene TRBV3-2) and TRBJ1-5; D is possibly TRBD1 (5 bases). This CDR3 has 16 residues. Germline assignment: CDR1 LGHDT and CDR2 YNNKEL (reference sequence). Trimming left V 0 bases short and J 2 bases short, with 11 bases between. Written as DNA, the CDR3 is TGTGCCAGCAGCCAAGATGGGGGGATAGGCAATCAGCCCCAGCATTTT. This gives the protein CASSQDGGIGNQPQHF.

J is TRBJ2-2 and V is TRBV27; D perhaps matches TRBD2 (6 bases). V was pared by 7 bases and J by 1 base, with 13 bases between. From germline, CDR1 is MNHEY and CDR2 SMNVEV (reference sequence). The CDR3 spans 15 residues. As DNA, the CDR3 is TGTGCCAGCAATTACATGCGGGAGAACACCGGGGAGCTGTTTTTT. Translated: CASNYMRENTGELFF.

The V call is TRBV19, the J call TRBJ2-3; tentative D call: TRBD2 (6 bases). The V end was cut by 7 bases, the J end by 6 bases, with 11 bases between. Germline CDR1 LNHDA, CDR2 SQIVND (reference sequence). The CDR3 runs to 12 residues. The CDR3 nucleotides read TGTGCCAGTAAGCCTGGGGGGGATACGCAGTATTTT. This codes for CASKPGGDTQYF.

The chain carries TRBV7-3 and TRBJ2-1; 7 bases align to TRBD2. This CDR3 is 15 amino acids long. V was clipped by 5 bases and J by 6 bases; unmatched bases: 10. The germline V gene encodes CDR1 SGHTA and CDR2 FQGTGA. This CDR3 is CASSENSGPPNEQFF. The CDR3 DNA sequence: TGTGCCAGCAGCGAAAATAGCGGGCCCCCCAATGAGCAGTTCTTC.

In this sample, this clone turned up a few times. The rearrangement links TRBV3-1 (or the pseudogene TRBV3-2) to TRBJ1-2; tentative D call: TRBD1 (5 bases). The CDR3 has 17 amino acids. Germline loops: CDR1 LGHDT, CDR2 YNNKEL (reference sequence). V was cut by 0 bases and J by 7 bases, with 21 bases left in between. The CDR3 protein is CASSQDSTPGTGGGYTF. In DNA form, the CDR3 reads TGTGCCAGCAGCCAAGACTCGACCCCAGGGACGGGAGGTGGCTACACCTTC.